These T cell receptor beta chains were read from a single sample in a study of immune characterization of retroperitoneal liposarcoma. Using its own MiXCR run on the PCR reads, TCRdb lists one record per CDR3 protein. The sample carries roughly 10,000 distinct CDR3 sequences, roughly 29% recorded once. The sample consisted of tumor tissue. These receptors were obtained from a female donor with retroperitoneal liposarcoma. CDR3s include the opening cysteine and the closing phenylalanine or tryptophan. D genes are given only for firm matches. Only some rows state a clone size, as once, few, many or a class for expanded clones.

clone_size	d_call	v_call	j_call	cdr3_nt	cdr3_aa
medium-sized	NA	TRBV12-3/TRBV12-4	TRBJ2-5	TGTGCCAGCAGTCCGGGCGGGGACCTAGAGACCCAGTACTTC	CASSPGGDLETQYF
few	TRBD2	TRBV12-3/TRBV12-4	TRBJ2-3	TGTGCCAGCAGCCCATGGACTAGGGACGGCACGCAGTATTTT	CASSPWTRDGTQYF
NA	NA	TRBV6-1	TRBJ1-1	TGTGCCAGCAGGGCCGGGACGGTGAACACTGAAGCTTTCTTT	CASRAGTVNTEAFF
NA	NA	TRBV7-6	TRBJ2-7	TGTGCCAGCAGCTTAGGGGACGGATACAATGAGCAGTACTTC	CASSLGDGYNEQYF
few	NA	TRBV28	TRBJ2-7	TGTGCCAGCAGTTTAGGGGGGTGGAATGAGCAGTACTTC	CASSLGGWNEQYF
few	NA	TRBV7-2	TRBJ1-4	TGTGCCAGCAGCTTTAGTAGAACTAATGAAAAACTGTTTTTT	CASSFSRTNEKLFF
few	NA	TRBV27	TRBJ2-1	TGTGCCAGCAGTCCCGGCCGCTACAATGAGCAGTTCTTC	CASSPGRYNEQFF
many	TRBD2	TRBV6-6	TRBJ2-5	TGTGCCAGCAGTTACCGGACTAGCGGGAGACAAGAGACCCAGTACTTC	CASSYRTSGRQETQYF
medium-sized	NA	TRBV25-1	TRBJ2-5	TGTGCCAGCAGCAGGGGTTTCCCTCTAGAGACCCAGTACTTC	CASSRGFPLETQYF
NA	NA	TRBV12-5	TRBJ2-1	TGTGCTAGTGGAAAGGACTTTTTTCAGCAGTTCTTC	CASGKDFFQQFF
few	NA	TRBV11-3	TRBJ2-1	TGTGCCAGCAGCTTAGGAGTAGGCAATGAGCAGTTCTTC	CASSLGVGNEQFF